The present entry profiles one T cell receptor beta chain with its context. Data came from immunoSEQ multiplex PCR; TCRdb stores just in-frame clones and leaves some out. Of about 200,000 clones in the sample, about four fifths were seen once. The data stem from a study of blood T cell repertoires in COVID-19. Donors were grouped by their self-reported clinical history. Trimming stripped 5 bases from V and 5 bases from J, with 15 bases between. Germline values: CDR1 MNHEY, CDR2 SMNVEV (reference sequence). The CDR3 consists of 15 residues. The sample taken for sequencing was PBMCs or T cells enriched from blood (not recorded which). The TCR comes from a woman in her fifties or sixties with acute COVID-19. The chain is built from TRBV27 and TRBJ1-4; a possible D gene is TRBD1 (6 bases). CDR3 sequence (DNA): TGTGCCAGCAGTCCCTCACGGGGGGCGAATGAAAAACTGTTTTTT. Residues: CASSPSRGANEKLFF.